Sequencing of this T cell receptor (beta chain) was carried out in a study of shared clonotypes between healthy human individuals. CD8 cells regarded as naive lacked CD45RO, were positively chosen for CCR7, and omitted terminally differentiated effector memory CD45RA+ cells. Looked up from germline, CDR1 is SNHLY and CDR2 is FYNNEI. Trimming removed 2 bases from V and 4 bases from J, with 11 bases in between. The CDR3 extends over 14 amino acids. Clones were read by immunoSEQ multiplex PCR, and TCRdb kept only the in-frame ones, dropping some. Of approximately 650,000 clones listed, nearly 97% are singletons.

This rearrangement joins TRBV2 to TRBJ2-5; TRBD1 is a possible D gene (5 bases). The clonotype originates from a woman aged 25 to 39 in good health. The sequenced material came from naive CD8+ T cells sorted from blood. The CDR3, as DNA: TGTGCCAGCAGTGAACCCAGGGCAGGAGAGACCCAGTACTTC. This gives the protein CASSEPRAGETQYF.